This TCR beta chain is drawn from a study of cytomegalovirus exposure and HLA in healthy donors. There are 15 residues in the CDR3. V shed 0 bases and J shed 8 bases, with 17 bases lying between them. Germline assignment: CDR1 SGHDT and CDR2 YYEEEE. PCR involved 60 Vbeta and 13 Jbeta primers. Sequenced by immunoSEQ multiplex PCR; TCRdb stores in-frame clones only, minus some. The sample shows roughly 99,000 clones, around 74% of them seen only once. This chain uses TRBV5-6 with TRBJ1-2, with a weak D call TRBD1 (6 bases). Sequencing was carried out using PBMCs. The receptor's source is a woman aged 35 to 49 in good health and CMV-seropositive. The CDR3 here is CASSLVFSAGEGYTF. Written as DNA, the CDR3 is TGTGCCAGCAGCTTGGTCTTTTCGGCAGGGGAAGGCTACACCTTC.